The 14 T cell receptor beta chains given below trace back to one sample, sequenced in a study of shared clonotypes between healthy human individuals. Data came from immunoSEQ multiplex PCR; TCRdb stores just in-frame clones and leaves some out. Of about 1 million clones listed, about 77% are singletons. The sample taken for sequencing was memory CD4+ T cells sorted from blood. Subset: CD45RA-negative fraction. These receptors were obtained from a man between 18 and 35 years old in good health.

The CDR3 is CASSSSGTRSEQFF. For the CDR3, the DNA is TGTGCCAGCAGCTCTAGCGGGACTAGGAGTGAGCAGTTCTTC. This chain uses TRBV7-8 with TRBJ2-1; 9 nucleotides line up with TRBD2. Germline CDR1 reads SGHVS; CDR2 reads FQNEAQ. V shed 4 bases, J shed 9 bases, and the junction held 7 bases outside the gene matches. The CDR3 sequence is 14 residues long.

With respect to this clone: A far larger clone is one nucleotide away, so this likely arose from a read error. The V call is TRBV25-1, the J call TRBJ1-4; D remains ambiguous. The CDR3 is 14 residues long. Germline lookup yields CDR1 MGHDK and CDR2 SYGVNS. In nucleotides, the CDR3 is TGTGCCAGCGGTGACCCGGGTTTAAACGAAAAACTGTTTTTT. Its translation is CASGDPGLNEKLFF.

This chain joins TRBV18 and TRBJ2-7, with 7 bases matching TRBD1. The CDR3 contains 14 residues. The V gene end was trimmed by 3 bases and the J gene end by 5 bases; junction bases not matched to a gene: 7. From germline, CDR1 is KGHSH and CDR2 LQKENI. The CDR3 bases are TGTGCCAGCTCACCGAAAGGGGGCAAGGACGAGCAGTACTTC. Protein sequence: CASSPKGGKDEQYF.

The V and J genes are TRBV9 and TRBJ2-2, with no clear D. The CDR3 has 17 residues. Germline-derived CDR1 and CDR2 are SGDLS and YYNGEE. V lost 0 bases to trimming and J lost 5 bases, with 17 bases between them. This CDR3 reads CASSVALDGWRTGELFF. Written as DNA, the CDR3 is TGTGCCAGCAGCGTAGCACTCGATGGGTGGAGAACCGGGGAGCTGTTTTTT. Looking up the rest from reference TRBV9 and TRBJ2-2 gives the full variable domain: DSGVTQTPKHLITATGQRVTLRCSPRSGDLSVYWYQQSLDQGLQFLIQYYNGEERAKGNILERFSAQQFPDLHSELNLSSLELGDSALYFCASSVALDGWRTGELFFGEGSRLTVL.

The CDR3 here is CASSILPAGGRTDTQYF. CDR3 coding DNA: TGTGCCAGTAGTATTCTTCCAGCGGGAGGCCGCACAGATACGCAGTATTTT. The chain recombines TRBV19 with TRBJ2-3; TRBD2 matches at 9 bases. The CDR3 totals 17 residues. The germline V gene has CDR1 LNHDA and CDR2 SQIVND (reference sequence). Germline trimming cut 3 bases from V and 1 base from J; bases unmatched to any gene: 8.

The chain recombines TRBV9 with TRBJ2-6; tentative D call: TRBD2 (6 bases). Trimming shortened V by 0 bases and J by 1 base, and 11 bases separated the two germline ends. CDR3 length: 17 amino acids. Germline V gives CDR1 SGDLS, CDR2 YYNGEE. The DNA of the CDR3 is TGTGCCAGCAGCGTAGACCCTGGGGGGTCTGGGGCCAACGTCCTGACTTTC. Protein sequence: CASSVDPGGSGANVLTF.

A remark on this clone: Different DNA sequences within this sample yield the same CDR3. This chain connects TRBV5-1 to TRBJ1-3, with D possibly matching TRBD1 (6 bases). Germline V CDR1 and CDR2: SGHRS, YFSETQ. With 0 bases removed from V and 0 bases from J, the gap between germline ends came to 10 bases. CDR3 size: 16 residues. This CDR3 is CASSLAGRGSGNTIYF. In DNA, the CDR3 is TGCGCCAGCAGCTTGGCCGGCAGGGGCTCTGGAAACACCATATATTTT.

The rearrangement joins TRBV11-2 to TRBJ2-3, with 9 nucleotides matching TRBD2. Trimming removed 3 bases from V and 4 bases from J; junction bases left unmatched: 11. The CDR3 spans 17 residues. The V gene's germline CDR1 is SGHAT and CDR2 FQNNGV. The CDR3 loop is CASSFDVAGVGPDTQYF. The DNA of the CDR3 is TGTGCCAGCAGCTTTGACGTAGCGGGAGTTGGCCCAGATACGCAGTATTTT.

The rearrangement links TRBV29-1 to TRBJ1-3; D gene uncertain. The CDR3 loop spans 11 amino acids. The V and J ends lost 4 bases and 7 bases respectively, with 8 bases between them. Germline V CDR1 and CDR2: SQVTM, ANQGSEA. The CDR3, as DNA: TGCAGCGTTGGGGAAGGGAACACCATATATTTT. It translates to CSVGEGNTIYF. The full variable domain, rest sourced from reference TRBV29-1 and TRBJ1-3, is SAVISQKPSRDICQRGTSLTIQCQVDSQVTMMFWYRQQPGQSLTLIATANQGSEATYESGFVIDKFPISRPNLTFSTLTVSNMSPEDSSIYLCSVGEGNTIYFGEGSWLTVV.

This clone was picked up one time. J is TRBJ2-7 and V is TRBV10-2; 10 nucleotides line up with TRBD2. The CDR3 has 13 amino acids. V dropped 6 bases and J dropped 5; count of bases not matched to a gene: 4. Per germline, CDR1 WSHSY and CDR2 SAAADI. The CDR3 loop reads CASRLAGLNEQYF. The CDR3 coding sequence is TGCGCCAGCAGACTAGCGGGGCTCAACGAGCAGTACTTC.

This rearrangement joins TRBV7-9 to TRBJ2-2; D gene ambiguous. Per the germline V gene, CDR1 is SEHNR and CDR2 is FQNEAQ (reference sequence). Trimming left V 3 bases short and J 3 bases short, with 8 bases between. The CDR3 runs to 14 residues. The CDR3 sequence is CASSFGSYTGELFF. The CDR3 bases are TGTGCCAGCAGCTTCGGCAGCTACACCGGGGAGCTGTTTTTT.

In nucleotides, the CDR3 is TGCGCCAGCAGCTTGGGGGACAGAATAGATACGCAGTATTTT. It translates to CASSLGDRIDTQYF. This rearrangement joins TRBV5-1 to TRBJ2-3; TRBD1 aligns across 7 bases. The CDR3 sequence is 14 residues long. Losses at the gene ends were 0 bases for V and 5 bases for J; bases not matched to a gene: 3. Germline V lookup: CDR1 SGHRS, CDR2 YFSETQ.

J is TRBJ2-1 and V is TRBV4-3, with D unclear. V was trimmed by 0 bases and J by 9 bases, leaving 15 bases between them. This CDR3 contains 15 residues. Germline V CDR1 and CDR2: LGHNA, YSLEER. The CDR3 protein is CASSQDTNSPGEQFF. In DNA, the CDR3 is TGCGCCAGCAGCCAAGATACTAACTCACCAGGTGAGCAGTTCTTC.

CDR3 loop: CASMDPSSTDTQYF. CDR3 nucleotide sequence: TGTGCCAGCATGGACCCCAGTTCCACAGATACGCAGTATTTT. The genes are TRBV6-5 and TRBJ2-3; D is ambiguous. Per the germline V gene, CDR1 is MNHEY and CDR2 is SVGAGI. Trimming removed 7 bases at V and 2 bases at J, with 13 bases between. The CDR3 totals 14 residues.